The rows below give T cell receptor beta chains drawn from one sample of a study of blood T cell repertoires in COVID-19. The assay was immunoSEQ multiplex PCR, and TCRdb's table has in-frame clones only and misses some. The data show roughly 150,000 clones, with about three quarters seen just once and 7% to 10% held by the top ten. Sequencing was performed on peripheral blood. These receptors originate from a man aged 60 to 69 with acute or convalescent COVID-19. Both conserved end residues are part of each CDR3. The D gene is left open where the match is weak. Size is stated for part of the rows, as once, few or many counts, or as a class when the clone is expanded.

v_call	clone_size	j_call	d_call	cdr3_nt	cdr3_aa
TRBV3-1/TRBV3-2	.	TRBJ1-1	.	TGTGCCAGCAGCCCCAGGGGTCCTAATGCTAACACTGAAGCTTTCTTT	CASSPRGPNANTEAFF
TRBV30	few	TRBJ1-2	.	TGTGCCTGGAGTACCGGGATTTACTATGGCTACACCTTC	CAWSTGIYYGYTF
TRBV14	once	TRBJ2-3	.	TGTGCCAGCAGCCGGACAGTTGGTGCAGATACGCAGTATTTT	CASSRTVGADTQYF
TRBV5-4	.	TRBJ1-6	TRBD1	TGTGCCAGCAGCCTGGGGACAGGGGATAATTCACCCCTCCACTTT	CASSLGTGDNSPLHF
TRBV11-2	once	TRBJ2-1	TRBD2	TGTGCCAGCAGCTCCCCTAGCGGGCTCTACAATGAGCAGTTCTTC	CASSSPSGLYNEQFF
TRBV5-6	.	TRBJ2-5	.	TGTGCCAGCAGCTTATCTGAGGAGACCCAGTACTTC	CASSLSEETQYF
TRBV6-5	.	TRBJ2-1	.	TGTGCCAGCAGTTTGGATGATCCGAGACGGGGCAATGAGCAGTTCTTC	CASSLDDPRRGNEQFF
TRBV7-2	.	TRBJ2-3	TRBD2	TGTGCCAGCAGCCTACTAGCGGGGACGACAGATACGCAGTATTTT	CASSLLAGTTDTQYF
TRBV29-1	.	TRBJ1-2	TRBD1	TGCAGCGTTGAGGCCCCCGACAGGGGGCGAAACTATGGCTACACCTTC	CSVEAPDRGRNYGYTF
TRBV10-2	.	TRBJ2-3	TRBD1	TGCGCCAGCCTCTTAGGACAGGGAAGTTTCACAGATACGCAGTATTTT	CASLLGQGSFTDTQYF
TRBV14	.	TRBJ2-1	.	TGTGGGGGGGTAAGGGAGCAGTTCTTC	CGGVREQFF
TRBV7-2	.	TRBJ2-6	TRBD2	TGTGCCAGCAGCGCCCGGGACTACGTCTCTGGGGCCAACGTCCTGACTTTC	CASSARDYVSGANVLTF
TRBV7-3	.	TRBJ1-1	.	TGTGCCAGCAGCTCCCAAGAGGTGAACACTGAAGCTTTCTTT	CASSSQEVNTEAFF
TRBV5-1	.	TRBJ1-3	.	TGCGCCAGCAGCCCCTCGACAGTGACCACTGGAAACACCATATATTTT	CASSPSTVTTGNTIYF
TRBV28	once	TRBJ1-6	TRBD1	TGTGCCAGCAGCGTGGGACAGGGTAATTCACCCCTCCACTTT	CASSVGQGNSPLHF
TRBV20-1	.	TRBJ1-4	.	TGCAGTGCTAGTAAGGGGGGGAGGAGAACTAATGAAAAACTGTTTTTT	CSASKGGRRTNEKLFF
TRBV7-2	.	TRBJ1-2	TRBD1	TGTGCCAGCAGCCGGACAGGAGACTATGGCTACACCTTC	CASSRTGDYGYTF
TRBV7-3	.	TRBJ2-4	.	TGTGCCAGCAGCCCAGGGTATGATACCAAAAACATTCAGTACTTC	CASSPGYDTKNIQYF
TRBV25-1	.	TRBJ1-3	.	TGTGCCAGCAGACGGGGTTACAGCTCTGGAAACACCATATATTTT	CASRRGYSSGNTIYF
TRBV30	few	TRBJ1-1	TRBD1	TGTGCCTGGAGCATGACCGGACAGGGGGCAACTGAAGCTTTCTTT	CAWSMTGQGATEAFF
TRBV7-9	.	TRBJ2-7	TRBD1	TGTGCCAGCAGCCCCAGGGGGAGCTCCTACGAGCAGTACTTC	CASSPRGSSYEQYF
TRBV28	.	TRBJ1-3	.	TGTGCCAGCAGCACTACAGGGTCTGGAAACACCATATATTTT	CASSTTGSGNTIYF
TRBV12-5	.	TRBJ2-6	.	TGTGCTAGTGGTTCCTGGGAGGTGAGCGGGGCCAACGTCCTGACTTTC	CASGSWEVSGANVLTF
TRBV5-5	.	TRBJ1-1	.	TGTGCCAGCAGCTATGGCCGGGGAGTGGCAACAACTGAAGCTTTCTTT	CASSYGRGVATTEAFF
TRBV11-2	few	TRBJ1-1	.	TGTGCCAGCAGCTTAGGGTACGGTATGAACACTGAAGCTTTCTTT	CASSLGYGMNTEAFF
TRBV12-3/TRBV12-4	.	TRBJ1-1	.	TGTGCCAGCAGGCGTCAAGCGAACACTGAAGCTTTCTTT	CASRRQANTEAFF
TRBV7-3	.	TRBJ2-5	TRBD1	TGTGCCAGCAGCCACAGGGGGAACCAAGAGACCCAGTACTTC	CASSHRGNQETQYF
TRBV6-6	.	TRBJ2-5	.	TGTGCCAGCAGTTTACGACAGCCCAACTATCAAGAGACCCAGTACTTC	CASSLRQPNYQETQYF
TRBV19	.	TRBJ2-7	.	TGTGCCAGTAGTATAAAGGGGACAACTAACGAGCAGTACTTC	CASSIKGTTNEQYF
TRBV5-1	.	TRBJ2-3	TRBD1	TGCGCCAGCAGCCCTGGGACAGGAGTCACAGATACGCAGTATTTT	CASSPGTGVTDTQYF
TRBV19	.	TRBJ1-1	.	TGTGCCAGTGCAAGTGGGGGCAGACTGAACACTGAAGCTTTCTTT	CASASGGRLNTEAFF
TRBV19	few	TRBJ2-7	TRBD1	TGTGCCAGTAGTACTAAAACCGGGACAGGGAAGTACTTC	CASSTKTGTGKYF
TRBV27	.	TRBJ1-1	.	TGTGCCAGCAGTTCCCGAGAAAGAGGGTTTACTGAAGCTTTCTTT	CASSSRERGFTEAFF
TRBV9	.	TRBJ2-5	.	TGTGCCAGCAGCGTAGTAGGGGCTGGGGAGACCCAGTACTTC	CASSVVGAGETQYF
TRBV28	few	TRBJ1-2	.	TGTGCCAGCAGCCCAGGAACAGGGAAGTATGGCTACACCTTC	CASSPGTGKYGYTF
TRBV12-5	.	TRBJ1-4	TRBD1	TGTGCTAGTGGGACGACAGGGGGCATTGAAAAACTGTTTTTT	CASGTTGGIEKLFF
TRBV10-3	.	TRBJ1-1	.	TGTGCCATCAGTGAGTCGATACAGGGGAACACTGAAGCTTTCTTT	CAISESIQGNTEAFF
TRBV19	.	TRBJ2-7	.	TGTGCCAGTAGTATAGACGAGGCCTACGAGCAGTACTTC	CASSIDEAYEQYF
TRBV5-5	.	TRBJ2-1	TRBD2	TGTGCCAGCAGCTTGGTGCCGGGGGGGCTGAATGAGCAGTTCTTC	CASSLVPGGLNEQFF
TRBV19	.	TRBJ2-1	TRBD1	TGTGCCAGTAGTCTAGGGACAGGGTCCTACAATGAGCAGTTCTTC	CASSLGTGSYNEQFF
TRBV6-5	.	TRBJ1-1	TRBD1	TGTGCCAGCAGGGACAGGGGGCTGAACACTGAAGCTTTCTTT	CASRDRGLNTEAFF
TRBV5-4	many	TRBJ1-4	TRBD1	TGTGCCAGCAGCTTTAACAGGGGGATTAATGAAAAACTGTTTTTT	CASSFNRGINEKLFF
TRBV6-6	.	TRBJ2-7	.	TGTGCCAGCAGACGAGACAGGCTCTCCTACGAGCAGTACTTC	CASRRDRLSYEQYF
TRBV24-1	.	TRBJ2-1	TRBD2	TGTGCCACCAGTGATTTGCCCAGCGGGGTTGGCAATGAGCAGTTCTTC	CATSDLPSGVGNEQFF
TRBV18	few	TRBJ1-2	TRBD1	TGTGCCAGCTCTCCAGGACAGGAATATGGCTACACCTTC	CASSPGQEYGYTF
TRBV6-5	.	TRBJ1-1	TRBD1	TGTGCCAGCAGTTACGGGCAGGGGGGCGCTGAAGCTTTCTTT	CASSYGQGGAEAFF
TRBV24-1	.	TRBJ1-1	.	TGTGCCACCAGCGGAGACCGGGTCTCGTCGTACACTGAAGCTTTCTTT	CATSGDRVSSYTEAFF
TRBV28	few	TRBJ2-3	TRBD2	TGTGCCAGCAGCGAGCGGGGGAGAGATACGCAGTATTTT	CASSERGRDTQYF
TRBV30	once	TRBJ1-2	.	TGTGCCTGGAACAGGGCCCTGGGCTACACCTTC	CAWNRALGYTF
TRBV11-2	.	TRBJ2-7	.	TGTGCCAGCAGTCCTGACAGGCCACTCACTTACGAGCAGTACTTC	CASSPDRPLTYEQYF
TRBV29-1	.	TRBJ2-2	.	TGCGCGGCCACAAGCGACACCGGGGAGCTGTTTTTT	CAATSDTGELFF
TRBV3-1/TRBV3-2	.	TRBJ1-3	.	TGTGCCAGCAGCCAAATCAGGGGAAACACCATATATTTT	CASSQIRGNTIYF
TRBV3-1/TRBV3-2	.	TRBJ2-2	.	TGTGCCAGCCAGGACATGCCTGGACCGCGGACCGGGGAGCTGTTTTTT	CASQDMPGPRTGELFF
TRBV10-2	.	TRBJ2-7	TRBD1	TGCGCCAGCAGTGAGTCGTACAGGGGGCAATACGAGCAGTACTTC	CASSESYRGQYEQYF
TRBV7-8	.	TRBJ1-1	.	TGTGCCAGCAGCTTGCCAGGGAACACTGAAGCTTTCTTT	CASSLPGNTEAFF
TRBV4-3	.	TRBJ2-7	.	TGCGCCAGCAGCCAACAGACTAGGGGCCCCTACGAGCAGTACTTC	CASSQQTRGPYEQYF